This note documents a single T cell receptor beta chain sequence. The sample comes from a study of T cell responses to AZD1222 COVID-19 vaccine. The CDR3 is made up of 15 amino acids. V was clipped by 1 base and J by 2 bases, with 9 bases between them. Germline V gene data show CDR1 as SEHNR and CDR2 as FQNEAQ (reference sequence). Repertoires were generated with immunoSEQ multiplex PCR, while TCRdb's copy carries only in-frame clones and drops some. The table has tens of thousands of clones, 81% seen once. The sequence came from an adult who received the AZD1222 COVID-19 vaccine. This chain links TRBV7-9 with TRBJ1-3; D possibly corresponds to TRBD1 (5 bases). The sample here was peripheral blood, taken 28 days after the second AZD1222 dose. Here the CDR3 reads CASSLEGGAGNTIYF. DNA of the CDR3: TGTGCCAGCAGCTTAGAGGGAGGGGCTGGAAACACCATATATTTT.